The T cell receptor (beta chain) described here comes from a study of T cells in localized non-small cell lung cancer. In regard to this clone: Antigen: not known.

Points from the study as a whole: Longer overall survival was associated with a higher density of T cells in the blood. Appearance in adjacent lung was seen for a median around 58 of the top 100 tumor clones. Clonality of T cells reached its maximum in uninvolved adjacent lung, surpassing tumor. Heterogeneity stays possible, as sequencing covered only one tumor region.

The data were produced by immunoSEQ multiplex PCR, yet TCRdb's version contains in-frame clones alone and is incomplete. The table shows 2,500 to 3,000 clones, with approximately 20% occurring only once. V was clipped by 3 bases and J by 2 bases, with 10 bases between them. Germline CDR1 and CDR2: MDHEN and SYDVKM. The CDR3 length is 14 residues. This clonotype was sampled from a male donor at least 60 years old with stage II squamous cell lung carcinoma. The specimen comprised lung tumor tissue, sampled before any cancer treatment. This sequence joins TRBV28 and TRBJ1-1; D is possibly TRBD1 (6 bases). The CDR3 is CASSFDRTNTEAFF. Here the CDR3 DNA reads TGTGCCAGCAGTTTTGACAGGACAAACACTGAAGCTTTCTTT.